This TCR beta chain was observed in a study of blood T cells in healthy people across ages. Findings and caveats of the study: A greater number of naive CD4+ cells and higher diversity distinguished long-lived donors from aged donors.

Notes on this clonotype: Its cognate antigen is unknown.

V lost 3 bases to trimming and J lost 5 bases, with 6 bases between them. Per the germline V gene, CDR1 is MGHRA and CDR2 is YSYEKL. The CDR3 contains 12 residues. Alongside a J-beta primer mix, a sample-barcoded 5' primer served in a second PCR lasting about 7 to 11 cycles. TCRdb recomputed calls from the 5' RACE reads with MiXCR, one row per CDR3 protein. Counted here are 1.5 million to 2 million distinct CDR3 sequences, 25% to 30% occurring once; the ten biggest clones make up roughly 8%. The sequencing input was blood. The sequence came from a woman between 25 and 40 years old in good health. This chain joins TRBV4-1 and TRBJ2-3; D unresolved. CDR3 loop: CASSHILDTQYF. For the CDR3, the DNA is TGCGCCAGCAGCCATATCTTAGATACGCAGTATTTT.